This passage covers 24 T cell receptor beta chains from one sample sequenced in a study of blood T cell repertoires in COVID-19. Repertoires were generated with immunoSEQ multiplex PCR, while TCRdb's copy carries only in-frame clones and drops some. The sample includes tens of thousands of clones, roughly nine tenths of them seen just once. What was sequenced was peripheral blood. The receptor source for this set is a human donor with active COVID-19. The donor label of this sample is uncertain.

CDR3 bases: TGTGCCATCAGTGCCGGGGGAAGCTCCTACAATGAGCAGTTCTTC. Translation gives CAISAGGSSYNEQFF. The chain combines TRBV10-3 with TRBJ2-1; a possible D gene is TRBD2 (6 bases). Per germline, CDR1 ENHRY and CDR2 SYGVKD. V was cut by 4 bases and J by 0 bases, with 10 bases left in between. The CDR3 consists of 15 residues.

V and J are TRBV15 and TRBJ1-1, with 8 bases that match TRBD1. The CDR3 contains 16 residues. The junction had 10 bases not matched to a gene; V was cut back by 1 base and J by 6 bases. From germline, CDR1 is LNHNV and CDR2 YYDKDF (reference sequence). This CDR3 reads CATSRGGAGGSAEAFF. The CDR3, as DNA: TGTGCCACCAGCAGAGGGGGGGCAGGGGGCAGCGCTGAAGCTTTCTTT.

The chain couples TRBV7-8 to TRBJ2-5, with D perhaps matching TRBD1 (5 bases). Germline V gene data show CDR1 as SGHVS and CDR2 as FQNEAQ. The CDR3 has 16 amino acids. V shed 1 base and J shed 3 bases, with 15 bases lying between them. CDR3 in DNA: TGTGCCAGCAGCTTAGAGTACTCAACGACAGAAGAGACCCAGTACTTC. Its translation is CASSLEYSTTEETQYF.

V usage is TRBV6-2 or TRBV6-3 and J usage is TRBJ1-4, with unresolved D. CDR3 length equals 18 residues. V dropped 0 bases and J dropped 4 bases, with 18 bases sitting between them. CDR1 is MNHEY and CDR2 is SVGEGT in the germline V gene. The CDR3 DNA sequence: TGTGCCAGCAGTTACTCCTCAGGAGAAGCGGTTCTTAATGAAAAACTGTTTTTT. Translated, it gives CASSYSSGEAVLNEKLFF.

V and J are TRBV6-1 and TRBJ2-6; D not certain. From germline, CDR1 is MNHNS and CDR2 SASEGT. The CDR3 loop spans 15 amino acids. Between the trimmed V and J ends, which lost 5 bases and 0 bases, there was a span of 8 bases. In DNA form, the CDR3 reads TGTGCCAGCAGTCCAAACAGCTCTGGGGCCAACGTCCTGACTTTC. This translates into CASSPNSSGANVLTF.

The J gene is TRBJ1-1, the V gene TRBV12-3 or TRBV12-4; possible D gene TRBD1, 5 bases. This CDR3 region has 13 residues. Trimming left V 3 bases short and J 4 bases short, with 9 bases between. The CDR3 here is CASSLGGSTEAFF. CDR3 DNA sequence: TGTGCCAGCAGTTTGGGGGGAAGCACTGAAGCTTTCTTT.

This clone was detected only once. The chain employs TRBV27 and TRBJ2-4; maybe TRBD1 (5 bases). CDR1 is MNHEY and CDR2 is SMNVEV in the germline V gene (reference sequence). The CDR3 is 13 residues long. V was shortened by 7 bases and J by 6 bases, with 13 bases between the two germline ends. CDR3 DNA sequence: TGTGCCAGCACAGGGTCGAAGGGAAACATTCAGTACTTC. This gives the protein CASTGSKGNIQYF.

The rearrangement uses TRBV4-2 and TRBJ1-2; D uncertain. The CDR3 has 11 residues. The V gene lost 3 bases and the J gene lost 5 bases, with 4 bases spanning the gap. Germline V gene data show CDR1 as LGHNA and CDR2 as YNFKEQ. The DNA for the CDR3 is TGTGCCAGCAGCCACCTATATGGCTACACCTTC. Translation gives CASSHLYGYTF.

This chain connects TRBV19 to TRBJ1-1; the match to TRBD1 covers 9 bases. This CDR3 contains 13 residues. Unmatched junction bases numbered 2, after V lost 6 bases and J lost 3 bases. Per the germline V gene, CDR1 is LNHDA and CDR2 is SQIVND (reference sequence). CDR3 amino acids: CASRGQGDTEAFF. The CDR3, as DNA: TGTGCCAGTAGGGGACAGGGAGACACTGAAGCTTTCTTT.

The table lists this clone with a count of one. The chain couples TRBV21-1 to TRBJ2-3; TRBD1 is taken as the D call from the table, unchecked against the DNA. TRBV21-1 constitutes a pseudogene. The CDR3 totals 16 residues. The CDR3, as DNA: TGTGCCAGCAGCGCTCTTGCTGACAGAGTCACAGATACGCAGTATTTT. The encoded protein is CASSALADRVTDTQYF.

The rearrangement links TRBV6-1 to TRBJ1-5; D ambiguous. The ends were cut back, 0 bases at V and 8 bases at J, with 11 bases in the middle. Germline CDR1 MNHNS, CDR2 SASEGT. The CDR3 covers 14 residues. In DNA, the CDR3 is TGTGCCAGCAGTGAAGCGGTGGGCCTTGAGCCCCAGCATTTT. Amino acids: CASSEAVGLEPQHF.

The DNA of the CDR3 is TGTGCTAGTGGCCCCGGGACTAGCCCAGATACGCAGTATTTT. It is translated as CASGPGTSPDTQYF. J is TRBJ2-3 and V is TRBV12-5; the match to TRBD2 covers 9 bases. CDR1 and CDR2 from the germline V gene are LGHNT and FRNRAP. This CDR3 has 14 amino acids. Trimming removed 6 bases from V and 4 bases from J; junction bases left unmatched: 5.

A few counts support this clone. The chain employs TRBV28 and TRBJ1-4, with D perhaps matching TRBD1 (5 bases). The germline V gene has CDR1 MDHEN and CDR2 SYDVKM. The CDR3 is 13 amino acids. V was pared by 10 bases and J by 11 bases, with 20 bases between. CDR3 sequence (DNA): TGTGCCATCCTCGGGAGGAGAGGGGAGAAACTGTTTTTT. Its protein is CAILGRRGEKLFF. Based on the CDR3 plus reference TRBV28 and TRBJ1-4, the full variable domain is DVKVTQSSRYLVKRTGEKVFLECVQDMDHENMFWYRQDPGLGLRLIYFSYDVKMKEKGDIPEGYSVSREKKERFSLILESASTNQTSMYLCAILGRRGEKLFFGSGTQLSVL.

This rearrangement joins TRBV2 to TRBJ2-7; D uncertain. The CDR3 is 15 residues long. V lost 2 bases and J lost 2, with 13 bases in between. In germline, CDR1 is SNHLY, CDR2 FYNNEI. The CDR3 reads CASSETYQFAYEQYF. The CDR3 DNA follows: TGTGCCAGCAGTGAAACTTACCAATTCGCCTACGAGCAGTACTTC.

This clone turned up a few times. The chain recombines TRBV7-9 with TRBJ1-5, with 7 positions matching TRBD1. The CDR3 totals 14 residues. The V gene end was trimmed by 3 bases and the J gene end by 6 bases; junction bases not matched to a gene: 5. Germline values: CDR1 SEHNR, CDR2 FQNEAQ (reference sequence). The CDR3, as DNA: TGTGCCAGCAGCTTCAGGGGGGAGGCTCAGCCCCAGCATTTT. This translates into CASSFRGEAQPQHF.

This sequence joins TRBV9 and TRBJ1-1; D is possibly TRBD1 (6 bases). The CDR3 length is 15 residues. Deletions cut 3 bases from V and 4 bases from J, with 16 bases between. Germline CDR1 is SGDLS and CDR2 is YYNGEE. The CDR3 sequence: CASSAQGFIGTEAFF. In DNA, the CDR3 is TGTGCCAGCAGCGCCCAGGGGTTTATCGGCACTGAAGCTTTCTTT.

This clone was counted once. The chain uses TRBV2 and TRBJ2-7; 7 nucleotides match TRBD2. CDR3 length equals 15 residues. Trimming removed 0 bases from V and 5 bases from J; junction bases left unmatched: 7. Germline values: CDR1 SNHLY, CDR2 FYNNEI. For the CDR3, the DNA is TGTGCCAGCAGTGAAGCGCCCAGCGGGGCAGACGAGCAGTACTTC. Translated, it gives CASSEAPSGADEQYF. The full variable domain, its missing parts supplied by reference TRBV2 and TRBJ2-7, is EPEVTQTPSHQVTQMGQEVILRCVPISNHLYFYWYRQILGQKVEFLVSFYNNEISEKSEIFDDQFSVERPDGSNFTLKIRSTKLEDSAMYFCASSEAPSGADEQYFGPGTRLTVT.

The CDR3 region is CASSQERQVYGYTF. CDR3 sequence (DNA): TGCGCCAGCAGCCAAGAGAGACAGGTCTATGGCTACACCTTC. This chain joins TRBV4-1 and TRBJ1-2; TRBD1 is a possible D gene (6 bases). This CDR3 is built from 14 residues. The ends were cut back, 0 bases at V and 4 bases at J, with 9 bases in the middle. Germline CDR1 and CDR2: MGHRA and YSYEKL.

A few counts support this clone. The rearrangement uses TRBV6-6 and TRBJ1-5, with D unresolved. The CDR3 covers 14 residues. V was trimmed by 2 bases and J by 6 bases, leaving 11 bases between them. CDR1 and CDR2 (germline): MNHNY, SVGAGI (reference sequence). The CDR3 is CASSYPERSQPQHF. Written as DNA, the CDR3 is TGTGCCAGCAGTTACCCGGAGAGAAGTCAGCCCCAGCATTTT.

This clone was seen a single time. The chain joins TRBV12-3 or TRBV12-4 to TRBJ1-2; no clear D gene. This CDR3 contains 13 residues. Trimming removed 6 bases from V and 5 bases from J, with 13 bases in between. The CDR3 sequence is CASRALGDYGYTF. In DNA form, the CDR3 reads TGTGCCAGCAGAGCACTCGGGGATTATGGCTACACCTTC.

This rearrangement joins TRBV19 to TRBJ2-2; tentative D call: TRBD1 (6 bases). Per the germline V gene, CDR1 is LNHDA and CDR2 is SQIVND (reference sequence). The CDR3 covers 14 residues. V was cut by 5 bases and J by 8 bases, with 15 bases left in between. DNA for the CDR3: TGTGCCAGTAGTTTGGACCGGGACATTGGGGAGCTGTTTTTT. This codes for CASSLDRDIGELFF. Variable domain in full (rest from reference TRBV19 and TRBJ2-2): DGGITQSPKYLFRKEGQNVTLSCEQNLNHDAMYWYRQDPGQGLRLIYYSQIVNDFQKGDIAEGYSVSREKKESFPLTVTSAQKNPTAFYLCASSLDRDIGELFFGEGSRLTVL.

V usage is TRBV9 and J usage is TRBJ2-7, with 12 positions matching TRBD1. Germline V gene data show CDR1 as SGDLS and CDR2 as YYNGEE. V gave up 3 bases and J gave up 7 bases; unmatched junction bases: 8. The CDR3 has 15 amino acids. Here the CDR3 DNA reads TGTGCCAGCAGCGCTGGGACAGGGGGCGCGTGGGAGCAGTACTTC. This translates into CASSAGTGGAWEQYF.

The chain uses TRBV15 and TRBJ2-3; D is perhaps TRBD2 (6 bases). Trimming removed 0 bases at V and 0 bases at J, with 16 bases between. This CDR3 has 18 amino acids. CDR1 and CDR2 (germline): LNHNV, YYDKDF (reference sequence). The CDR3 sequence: CATSRDTAGGISTDTQYF. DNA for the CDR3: TGTGCCACCAGCAGAGATACGGCAGGAGGGATTAGCACAGATACGCAGTATTTT.

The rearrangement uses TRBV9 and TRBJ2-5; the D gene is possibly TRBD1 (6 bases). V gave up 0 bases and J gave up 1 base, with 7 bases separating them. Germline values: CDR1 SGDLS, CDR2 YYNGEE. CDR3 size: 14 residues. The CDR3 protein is CASSVGTVQETQYF. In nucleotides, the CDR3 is TGTGCCAGCAGCGTAGGGACAGTCCAAGAGACCCAGTACTTC.